These 3 T cell receptor beta chains originate from one sample sequenced in a study of T cells in Graves' hyperthyroidism and ophthalmopathy. Researchers took RNA transcripts and amplified the TCR beta CDR3 regions from them. A first-round RT-PCR of the TCR CDR3 used the HTBI primer set. TCRdb reprocessed the multiplex PCR reads with MiXCR, giving one entry per CDR3 protein. The sample includes roughly 700,000 distinct CDR3 sequences, 13% to 15% seen only once; the top ten take more than 8.5%. Sequencing was performed on blood. The receptors were sampled from a young woman with Graves' hyperthyroidism.

V is TRBV19 and J is TRBJ2-2; a possible D gene is TRBD2 (6 bases). The CDR3 loop spans 17 amino acids. Germline assignment: CDR1 LNHDA and CDR2 SQIVND (reference sequence). V was trimmed by 7 bases and J by 1 base, leaving 19 bases between them. CDR3 DNA: TGTGCCAGTACCAACGCGGCGGGACCCGAGAACACCGGGGAGCTGTTTTTT. It is translated as CASTNAAGPENTGELFF.

The CDR3 sequence is CASSRLTNTGELFF. In DNA, the CDR3 is TGTGCCAGCAGTCGACTAACAAACACCGGGGAGCTGTTTTTT. The genes are TRBV28 and TRBJ2-2, with D perhaps TRBD2 (5 bases). This CDR3 is built from 14 residues. Germline lookup yields CDR1 MDHEN and CDR2 SYDVKM. The V end lost 5 bases, the J end lost 2 bases, and 9 bases lay between the germline ends.

V gene TRBV20-1 combines with J gene TRBJ1-3; D is undetermined. Deletions cut 3 bases from V and 0 bases from J, with 12 bases between. The CDR3 runs 15 residues. The germline V gene has CDR1 DFQATT and CDR2 SNEGSKA (reference sequence). CDR3 region: CSARPEAVSGNTIYF. DNA for the CDR3: TGCAGTGCTAGGCCAGAGGCAGTCTCTGGAAACACCATATATTTT.